This T cell receptor beta chain was identified in a study of regulatory T cells in long-lasting Graves disease. Study-wide findings and caveats: Persistent-disease Graves' patients showed less TCR diversity than new cases. Persistent disease preferred TRBV28, TRBJ1-2 and TRBJ2-5.

This clonotype was recorded at least ten times. Its target is not known. Time point defined: newly diagnosed GD, antithyroid drugs for less than 3 months. From RNA extracted from PBMCs, the TCR library was made. In this cohort, patients came from an endocrinology department located in Xi'an, China. The CDR3 contains 14 residues. V was shortened by 0 bases and J by 4 bases, with 11 bases between the two germline ends. Germline V gene sequence: CDR1 DFQATT, CDR2 SNEGSKA (reference sequence). HTBI primers from iRepertoire and Arm-PCR of CDR3 regions yielded the TCR beta libraries. TCRdb independently ran MiXCR on the multiplex PCR reads; one entry per CDR3 protein. This sample has about 220,000 distinct CDR3 sequences, with roughly a fifth found just once. The same data also contributed to another study, on T cells in Graves' hyperthyroidism and ophthalmopathy. This second study notes: A first-round RT-PCR of the TCR CDR3 used the HTBI primer set.

This chain joins TRBV20-1 and TRBJ2-3; D is possibly TRBD2 (6 bases). The material sequenced was peripheral blood mononuclear cells (PBMCs), taken at new diagnosis, from a patient treated with antithyroid drugs. The sequence was collected from a woman aged 30 to 39 with Graves disease. CDR3 region: CSARDTGESDTQYF. The DNA for the CDR3 is TGCAGTGCTAGAGATACGGGAGAGTCAGATACGCAGTATTTT.